This TCR beta chain is from a study of blood T cell repertoires in COVID-19. Study overall: Samples taken during acute and convalescent COVID-19 were collected in the United States, Italy and Spain.

As handled by the study authors: Amplification from reference gene primers served as the basis for estimated nucleated cell counts. Assay used: immunoSEQ multiplex PCR; TCRdb lists only in-frame clones, some missing. V and J calls and clone size follow that table, whereas D and trimming were derived from the DNA. The sample yields tens of thousands of clones, about nine tenths seen once. The CDR3 contains 13 residues. The V end was cut by 5 bases, the J end by 5 bases, with 12 bases between. Germline V gives CDR1 SEHNR, CDR2 FQNEAQ (reference sequence). This clonotype was sampled from a human donor in a cohort sampled during active COVID-19. The donor label of this sample is uncertain. What was sequenced was peripheral blood. The chain carries TRBV7-9 and TRBJ1-1, with a weak D call TRBD1 (5 bases). CDR3: CASSAYGGTEAFF. DNA of the CDR3: TGTGCCAGCAGCGCTTATGGGGGGACTGAAGCTTTCTTT.